The 3 T cell receptor beta chains given below trace back to one sample, sequenced in a study of cytomegalovirus exposure and HLA in healthy donors. The PCR was carried out with 60 Vbeta primers and 13 Jbeta primers. Sequenced by immunoSEQ multiplex PCR; TCRdb stores in-frame clones only, minus some. Among 150,000 to 200,000 clones listed, 80% were seen once. The sequencing input was PBMCs. The receptor source for this set is a human donor in good health.

V and J are TRBV7-2 and TRBJ1-2, with a possible D match to TRBD1 (5 bases). CDR1 and CDR2 from the germline V gene are SGHTA and FQGNSA. Trimming stripped 8 bases from V and 4 bases from J, with 20 bases between. The CDR3 runs to 15 residues. CDR3 bases: TGTGCCAGCCACTCTGGGGCAGGGCGGATCTATGGCTACACCTTC. Protein sequence: CASHSGAGRIYGYTF.

The V and J genes are TRBV25-1 and TRBJ1-1, with a weak D call TRBD1 (5 bases). CDR1 is MGHDK and CDR2 is SYGVNS in the germline V gene. Trimming removed 2 bases from V and 7 bases from J, with 8 bases in between. The CDR3 is made up of 12 amino acids. The CDR3 reads CASSEPDSEAFF. The DNA of the CDR3 is TGTGCCAGCAGTGAACCCGACAGTGAAGCTTTCTTT.

The gene calls are TRBV7-2 and TRBJ2-3; 13 bases line up with TRBD2. From germline, CDR1 is SGHTA and CDR2 FQGNSA. V was clipped by 5 bases and J by 4 bases; unmatched bases: 6. This CDR3 is 16 amino acids long. For the CDR3, the DNA is TGTGCCAGCAGCACTAGCGGGGGGGCCGTGTCAGATACGCAGTATTTT. Protein sequence: CASSTSGGAVSDTQYF.